The source of this T cell receptor (beta chain) is a study of blood T cells in healthy people across ages (dated by TCRdb to the mid-2010s). With regard to the full study: In model experiments, template switching captured roughly one uniquely barcoded TCR beta cDNA molecule for every two T cells. The study analyzed two additional independent replicas of 1 million unique cDNA reads from the same blood draw for two donors, one aged 18 to 29 and one aged 80 or older. The donors were split into four age groups: young (average around 17 years), middle-aged (around 37), aged (about 62) and long-lived (approximately 80). To track age-related changes in TCR beta repertoire diversity, the study relied on deep sequencing normalized with unique cDNA molecular identifiers. To avoid experimental bias, donors of different ages were randomly spread across the sequencing lanes.

Receptor amplification or capture employed 5' RACE. The listed sequencing device is Illumina HiSeq 2500. A second about 6 to 11 cycle PCR used a sample-barcoded 5' primer and a J-beta primer mix. A template-switch 5' adaptor carrying 12 random nucleotides introduced a unique molecular identifier onto each TCR beta cDNA molecule. Each sample yielded at least 2.5 million CDR3-containing paired-end reads. First-strand cDNA synthesis was performed from all RNA using the Mint cDNA synthesis kit, with priming by a TRBC-specific oligonucleotide. Following uracil-DNA glycosylase treatment, all cDNA underwent a first 18-cycle PCR with the universal primers M1SS and BC2_uni_R. For the original study's pipeline: Normalization of each sample was performed by random selection of 1 million high-quality reads, each carrying a distinct molecular identifier. Instead of being binned into consensus sequences, reads that shared molecular identifiers were thrown out. MiTCR, with a Q25 quality threshold and the strictest error-elimination algorithm, was used for CDR3 identification, clonotype clustering and error correction. A nonparametric unseen species model with Euler transformation was used to estimate a lower bound on total TCR beta diversity. TCRdb itself trimmed the public reads at Q25 with fastp, ran MiXCR and retained productive beta chains. Every distinct CDR3 protein forms one entry, paired with its most common genes and DNA. TCRdb, not the original authors, processed these V and J calls. The sample table holds hundreds of thousands of distinct CDR3 sequences, of which around half were seen once. Approximately 32% of the sample goes to the ten largest clones.

The paper's findings and limits, for the study overall: A strong correlation was found between observed TCR beta diversity and the percentage of naive T cells measured by flow cytometry. Compared with the aged group, the long-lived group had more naive CD4+ T cells, fewer expanded clones and increased TCR diversity, a pattern suggesting age selection. Since profiling was done on bulk unsorted PBMCs, naive and antigen-experienced compartments could not be conclusively compared. Because the CMV infection status of the donors was unknown, age-related changes in expanded clonotypes may potentially have been confounded. Estimates of total diversity based on one million sequenced T cells were regarded as lower bounds and as underestimates. As age increased, observed TCR beta diversity per million T cells dropped in a roughly linear way, and a significant reduction was already evident by age around 41.

Donors were about 36 systemically healthy Caucasian individuals from Russia aged roughly 6 to 95 years. Around 10 milliliters of peripheral blood were drawn from each donor into EDTA-treated Vacutainer tubes. Ficoll-Paque density-gradient centrifugation was used to isolate PBMCs, with at least 7 million per sample. Total RNA was extracted from PBMCs with Trizol reagent, with at least 5.5 micrograms obtained per sample. For every donor, an aliquot of PBMCs went through flow cytometry to measure the percentages of naive CD45RAhigh/CD27high T cells. Comment on this clonotype: Its cognate antigen has yet to be identified. It has no much larger one-base neighbor in the sample; base qualities were not kept.

From the cysteine through the phenylalanine, the CDR3 covers 15 amino acids. Of the read, only the CDR3 DNA is kept; its 45 bases are in frame from base 1. Compared with germline, V lacks 6 bases and J lacks 3 bases; bases without a gene match: 14. CDR1 and CDR2, looked up from the germline V gene (reference sequence), are DFQATT and SNEGSKA. Source material: blood. Rearrangement joined TRBV20-1 to TRBJ2-7; 7 bases in the middle match TRBD2. The TCR sequence derives from a woman in her sixties in good health. CDR3 sequence: CSARGDAGMGYEQYF. The DNA is as follows: TGCAGTGCCCGGGGGGATGCGGGGATGGGCTACGAGCAGTACTTC.